The T cell receptor (beta chain) under discussion was sequenced for a study of Tregs in tolerant kidney transplant recipients. For this clone: What it recognizes is unknown.

There are 14 residues in the CDR3. The germline V gene encodes CDR1 SQVTM and CDR2 ANQGSEA. V lost 0 bases, J lost 6 bases, and 14 bases lay in between. Measured with immunoSEQ multiplex PCR; TCRdb has only the in-frame clones, and not every one. The repertoire holds about 120,000 clones, with approximately 90% as singletons. Study findings and constraints: The most relevant donor-specific Treg TCRbeta repertoire apparently came from expansion with activated donor B cells.

Sequencing input: CD4+ T cells from blood. This clonotype originated in a human donor in good health. This sequence joins TRBV29-1 and TRBJ2-5; TRBD1 might be the D (6 bases). Written as DNA, the CDR3 is TGCAGCGTTGAAGATAGGTCAGGGGTCAAGACCCAGTACTTC. It translates to CSVEDRSGVKTQYF.